The following is a TCR beta chain sequence with its context. The specificity of this receptor is unknown. Per-base quality was not reported, and no clone a single base away is much larger than it. The data were taken from a study of T cell responses to AZD1222 COVID-19 vaccine listed by TCRdb under 2021. Some background on the complete study: AZD1222 recipients whose second dose came at about 4 weeks and those whose second dose came at about 12 weeks were combined into one group, since spike-specific TCR depth and breadth did not differ between the two schedules. TCR sequencing was performed for approximately 240 trial participants, of whom about 200 were given two doses of AZD1222 and around 25 were given two doses of MenACWY control vaccine. Enrollment into the trials was organized by age into subgroups of 18-55, 56-69 and 70-plus years, and those subgroups contained roughly 140, 27 and 60 TCR-sequenced participants, respectively. The investigation overall reported the following: The vaccine-associated CD4 TCRs covered the entire spike protein, and the dominant responses fell in regions 160-218 and 743-854. No day 14 peak-response samples were available, so repertoires were characterized only after the peak T cell response. Participants were mostly white British and included more females than males, and it was suggested by the authors that clonal diversity may have been underestimated. Conclusions about previously exposed vaccinees were limited because only a handful of AZD1222 recipients were SARS-CoV-2 seropositive at baseline. Epitopes outside the regions mutated in the B.1.351 and B.1.1.7 variants were reportedly recognized by nearly half of the unique spike-specific TCRs. In the small 56-69-year group, the increase in depth fell short of significance, most likely because of low power. A significant rise in spike-specific TCR breadth and depth was observed after two AZD1222 doses relative to day 0 and relative to MenACWY recipients.

Read against the paper, the sample's time point label means: baseline before first vaccination. Samples from vaccinated people were obtained from the UK trials COV001 and COV002, which included a single-blind randomized controlled phase 2/3 trial of AZD1222 (ChAdOx1 nCoV-19) in healthy adults. For TCRbeta chain sequencing, PBMC samples from trial participants were taken at day 0 and at day 28 after the second dose. Spanning cysteine to phenylalanine, the CDR3 consists of 13 amino acids. Only the CDR3 part of the read is kept: 39 bases, read in frame from the first base. V is clipped by 0 bases and J by 8 bases, and the sequence between their germline boundaries is 10 bases long. CDR1 is given as LGHNA and CDR2 as YSLEER, both from the germline V gene. The CDR3 regions of human TCRbeta chains were analyzed by immunosequencing. The study's processing was this. Repertoire TCRs were matched against a reference library of SARS-CoV-2-specific TCRs generated with the MIRA antigen-specificity platform. Breadth was defined as the fraction of unique TCRs that were SARS-CoV-2-associated, and depth was defined as the fraction of total T cells that were SARS-CoV-2-associated. Using the MIRA data, each spike-specific TCR was assigned both to the spike region to which the TCR was reactive and to a CD4 or CD8 class. Log10-transformed breadth and depth values were compared by one-way ANOVA with Sidak's multiple comparisons tests. The table comes from immuneACCESS by way of TCRdb, which keeps in-frame sequences with V and J called. Part of the clones is missing from these tables; in studies checked, under half for an unresolved V gene and the rest for unknown reasons. Clone size and V and J calls were adopted from that table, with D and trimming inferred from the DNA. Across this sample there are under 200,000 clones, with roughly nine tenths seen only once. The ten biggest clones cover over 1.2% of the sample.

The receptor was derived from an adult in good health. The chain joins TRBV4-3 to TRBJ1-1, with no reliable assignment of the D segment. The material was peripheral blood, obtained on day 0 of AZD1222 vaccination. The DNA reads TGCGCCAGCAGCCAAGATTCTCGGTCAGAAGCTTTCTTT. Its coded protein is CASSQDSRSEAFF.